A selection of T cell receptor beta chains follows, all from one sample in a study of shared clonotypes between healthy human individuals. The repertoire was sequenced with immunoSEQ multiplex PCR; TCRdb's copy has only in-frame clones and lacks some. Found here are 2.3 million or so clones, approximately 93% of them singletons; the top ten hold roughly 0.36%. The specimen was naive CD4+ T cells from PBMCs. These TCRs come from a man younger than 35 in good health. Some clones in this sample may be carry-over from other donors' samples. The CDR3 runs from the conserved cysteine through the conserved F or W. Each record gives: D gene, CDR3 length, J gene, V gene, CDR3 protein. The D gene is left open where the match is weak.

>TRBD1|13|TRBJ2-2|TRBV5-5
CASSSTGAGELFF
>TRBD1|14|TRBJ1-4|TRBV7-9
CASSKGQGNEKLFF
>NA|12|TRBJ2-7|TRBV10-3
CAISATPWEQYF
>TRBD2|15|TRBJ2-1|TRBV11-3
CASSPLAGGLGEQFF
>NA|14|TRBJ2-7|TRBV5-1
CASSRTGLSYEQYF
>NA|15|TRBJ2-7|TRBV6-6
CASSNPRRSSYEQYF
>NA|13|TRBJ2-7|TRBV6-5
CASSYFAGNEQYF
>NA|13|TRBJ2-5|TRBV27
CASSLQGTETQYF
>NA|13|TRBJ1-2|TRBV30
CAWSLLWGYGYTF
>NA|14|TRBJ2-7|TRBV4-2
CASSQDRLGFEQYF
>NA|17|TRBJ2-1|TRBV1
CTSSHPLPGSSYNEQFF
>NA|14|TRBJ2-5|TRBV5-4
CASSTRGGLETQYF
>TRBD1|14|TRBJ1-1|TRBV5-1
CASSLYLRGAEAFF
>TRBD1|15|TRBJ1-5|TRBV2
CASSFDRDSNQPQHF
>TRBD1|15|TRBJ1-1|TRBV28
CASSKQGATNTEAFF
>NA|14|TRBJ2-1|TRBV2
CASSEVVGANEQFF
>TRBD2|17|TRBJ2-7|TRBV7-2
CASSLVGFSGRRNEQYF
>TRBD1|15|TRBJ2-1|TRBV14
CASSQDRGSYNEQFF
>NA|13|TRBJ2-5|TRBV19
CASSIERGQTQYF
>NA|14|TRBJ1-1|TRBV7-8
CASSLVSQNTEAFF
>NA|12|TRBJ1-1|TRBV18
CASSPNFSEAFF
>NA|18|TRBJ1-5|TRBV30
CAWSVHGKRGAVNQPQHF
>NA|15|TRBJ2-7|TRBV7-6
CASSRTADRNYEQYF
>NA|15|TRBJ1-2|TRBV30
CAWSYRRAGSYGYTF
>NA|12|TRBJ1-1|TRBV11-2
CASSLGRVEAFF
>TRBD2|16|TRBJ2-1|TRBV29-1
CSGATLTGGSLDEQFF
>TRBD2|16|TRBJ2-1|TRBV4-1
CASSQDRTSSYNEQFF
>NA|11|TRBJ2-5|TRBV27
CASRVGWAQYF
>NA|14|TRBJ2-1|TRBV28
CASSTTRLNNEQFF
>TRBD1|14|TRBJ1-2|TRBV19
CASSTRQGPTGYTF
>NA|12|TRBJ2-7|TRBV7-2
CASSYDSYEQYF
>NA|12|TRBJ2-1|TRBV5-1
CASRSFDNEQFF
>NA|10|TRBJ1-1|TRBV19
CAAGYTEAFF
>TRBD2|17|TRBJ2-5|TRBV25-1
CASSEPGLAALKETQYF
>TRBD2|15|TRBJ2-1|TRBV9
CASSVASGSFYEQFF
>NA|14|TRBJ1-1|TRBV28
CASSPRDGFTEAFF
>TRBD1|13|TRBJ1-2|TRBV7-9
CASSQGQVYGYTF
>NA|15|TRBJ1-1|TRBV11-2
CASSLPEGAYTEAFF
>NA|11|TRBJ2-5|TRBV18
CASSLQETQYF
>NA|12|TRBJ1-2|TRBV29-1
CSVVREDYGYTF
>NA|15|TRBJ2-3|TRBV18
CASSPIPASTDTQYF
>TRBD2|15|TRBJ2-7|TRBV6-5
CASNSPSAGSYEQYF
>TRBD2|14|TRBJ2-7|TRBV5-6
CASSLASGNYEQYF
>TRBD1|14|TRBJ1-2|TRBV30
CAWSLLGQNYGYTF
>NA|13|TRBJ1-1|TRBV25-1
CASSEPGPGDAFF
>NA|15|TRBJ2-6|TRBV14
CASSPNRAGANVLTF
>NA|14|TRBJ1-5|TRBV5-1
CASSHDSFNQPQHF
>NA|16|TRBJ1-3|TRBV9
CASSVGDRAVGNTIYF
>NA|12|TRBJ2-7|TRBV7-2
CASSQSGNEQYF
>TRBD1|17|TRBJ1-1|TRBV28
CASSWGGQGSLNTEAFF
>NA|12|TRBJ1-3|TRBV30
CAWIPRTRSIYF
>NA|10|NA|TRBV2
CASSDYEQYF
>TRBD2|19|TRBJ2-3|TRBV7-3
CASSLIASGLAGLTDTQYF
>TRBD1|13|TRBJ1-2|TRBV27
CASSGRDRVGYTF
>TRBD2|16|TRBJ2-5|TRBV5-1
CASSMGLAGIIETQYF
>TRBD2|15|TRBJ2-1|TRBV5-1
CASIMETSRYNEQFF